The 27 T cell receptor beta chains in this list originate from one sample, sequenced in a study of cytomegalovirus exposure and HLA in healthy donors. In the PCR, 60 Vbeta and 13 Jbeta primers were used. The table came from immunoSEQ multiplex PCR; TCRdb's copy has only in-frame clones and leaves some out. The data hold fewer than 200,000 clones, with 80% to 90% observed a single time. Sequencing was performed on PBMCs. Receptors were obtained from a girl aged 2 to 10 in good health and CMV-seropositive.

The sample holds one count of this clone. The chain couples TRBV28 to TRBJ1-5, with D tentatively TRBD1 (5 bases). CDR1 and CDR2 from the germline V gene are MDHEN and SYDVKM. V lost 8 bases, J lost 4 bases, and 12 bases lay in between. The CDR3 length is 13 residues. The CDR3 coding sequence is TGTGCCAGCTGGCCCGCAGGGAATCAGCCCCAGCATTTT. Its translation is CASWPAGNQPQHF.

The sample holds one count of this clone. The rearrangement links TRBV5-8 to TRBJ1-1; weak D call: TRBD1 (5 bases). Trimming took 2 bases from V and 5 from J, leaving 7 bases between them. The CDR3 runs 12 residues. Germline V gives CDR1 SGHTS, CDR2 YDEGEE. CDR3 loop: CASSFAGTEAFF. In DNA, the CDR3 is TGTGCCAGCAGCTTCGCAGGGACTGAAGCTTTCTTT.

The chain joins TRBV6-5 to TRBJ1-2; 8 bases align to TRBD1. The germline gives CDR1 MNHEY, CDR2 SVGAGI. V was clipped by 5 bases and J by 0 bases; unmatched bases: 2. CDR3 length: 14 residues. CDR3: CASSNRGANYGYTF. Written as DNA, the CDR3 is TGTGCCAGCAGTAACAGGGGGGCTAACTATGGCTACACCTTC.

The chain joins TRBV6-6 to TRBJ2-3; D is undetermined. Trimming shortened V by 5 bases and J by 6 bases, and 9 bases separated the two germline ends. CDR1 and CDR2 (germline): MNHNY, SVGAGI (reference sequence). The CDR3 has 12 amino acids. DNA for the CDR3: TGTGCCAGCAGTAGAATGAGGGATACGCAGTATTTT. It specifies CASSRMRDTQYF.

V usage is TRBV10-1 and J usage is TRBJ2-1; 14 nucleotides match TRBD2. CDR1 and CDR2 (germline): WNHNN, SYGVQD (reference sequence). The CDR3 extends over 16 amino acids. V was clipped by 3 bases and J by 8 bases; unmatched bases: 6. CDR3 sequence: CASSESGTSGSHEQFF. The CDR3 DNA reads as TGCGCCAGCAGTGAATCCGGGACTAGCGGGAGCCATGAGCAGTTCTTC.

This chain joins TRBV7-8 and TRBJ1-5, with 9 bases matching TRBD1. This CDR3 has 15 amino acids. In germline, CDR1 is SGHVS, CDR2 FQNEAQ. V lost 5 bases and J lost 3; bases outside the gene matches: 5. The CDR3 DNA is TGTGCCAGCAGCCCGGGACAGGGATACAATCAGCCCCAGCATTTT. Encoded protein: CASSPGQGYNQPQHF.

The chain combines TRBV4-1 with TRBJ2-1; 7 nucleotides align to TRBD1. From germline, CDR1 is MGHRA and CDR2 YSYEKL. The trim removed 4 bases at V and 1 base at J, leaving 10 bases unmatched. CDR3 length equals 17 residues. The CDR3, as DNA: TGCGCCAGCAGCCCCGTCAGGGGGAGAGGGTCCTACAATGAGCAGTTCTTC. It translates to CASSPVRGRGSYNEQFF.

A remark on this clone: No DNA is shown, since the ends of the CDR3 on it are uncertain; the CDR3 is the one TCRdb lists. The CDR3: CASGWGSGTDYF. The rearrangement links TRBV12-5 to TRBJ2-4; the table's D gene call, TRBD2, was not cross checked with the DNA. The germline V gene has CDR1 LGHNT and CDR2 FRNRAP. The CDR3 has 12 amino acids, counting both end residues.

The chain combines TRBV4-1 with TRBJ1-1; D might be TRBD1 (5 bases). In germline, CDR1 is MGHRA, CDR2 YSYEKL. Trimming left V 1 base short and J 0 bases short, with 9 bases between. CDR3 length: 15 amino acids. The CDR3 is CASSQAQGLNTEAFF. Here the CDR3 DNA reads TGCGCCAGCAGCCAAGCCCAGGGATTGAACACTGAAGCTTTCTTT.

V gene TRBV7-3 combines with J gene TRBJ2-1; TRBD2 agrees at 7 bases. The ends lost 4 bases at V and 6 bases at J; junction bases unmatched: 9. CDR1 and CDR2 (germline): SGHTA, FQGTGA. This CDR3 is built from 15 residues. The CDR3 is CASSSFPGGPNEQFF. The CDR3 DNA follows: TGTGCCAGCAGCTCTTTCCCGGGGGGTCCCAATGAGCAGTTCTTC.

This chain joins TRBV18 and TRBJ1-2; D possibly corresponds to TRBD1 (5 bases). Deletions cut 3 bases from V and 0 bases from J, with 8 bases between. Germline V gene lookup returns CDR1 KGHSH and CDR2 LQKENI. The CDR3 runs to 14 residues. The CDR3 DNA reads TGTGCCAGCTCACCCCGGACAACTAACTATGGCTACACCTTC. Translating it yields CASSPRTTNYGYTF. The full variable domain, rest sourced from reference TRBV18 and TRBJ1-2, is NAGVMQNPRHLVRRRGQEARLRCSPMKGHSHVYWYRQLPEEGLKFMVYLQKENIIDESGMPKERFSAEFPKEGPSILRIQQVVRGDSAAYFCASSPRTTNYGYTFGSGTRLTVV.

This clone appeared once. The genes are TRBV5-1 and TRBJ2-1, with TRBD1 identical over 7 bases. V lost 4 bases to trimming and J lost 9 bases; unmatched junction nucleotides: 10. Germline assignment: CDR1 SGHRS and CDR2 YFSETQ. This CDR3 region has 14 residues. CDR3 nucleotide sequence: TGCGCCAGCAGCCCACGGGGCAGGGGGAGTGAGCAGTTCTTC. It codes for CASSPRGRGSEQFF. Drawing the rest from reference TRBV5-1 and TRBJ2-1, the complete variable domain is KAGVTQTPRYLIKTRGQQVTLSCSPISGHRSVSWYQQTPGQGLQFLFEYFSETQRNKGNFPGRFSGRQFSNSRSEMNVSTLELGDSALYLCASSPRGRGSEQFFGPGTRLTVL.

The chain is built from TRBV6-1 and TRBJ1-1; 8 bases are shared with TRBD1. V gave up 5 bases and J gave up 0 bases; unmatched junction bases: 5. Germline V gene data show CDR1 as MNHNS and CDR2 as SASEGT. This CDR3 is built from 15 residues. CDR3 sequence (DNA): TGTGCCAGCAGTTCCCAGGGGGCTCTGAACACTGAAGCTTTCTTT. Translating it yields CASSSQGALNTEAFF.

Only one count was recorded for this clone. CDR3 amino acids: CASSGTSGSGPYEQYF. DNA for the CDR3: TGCGCCAGCAGCGGGACTAGCGGGAGTGGTCCCTACGAGCAGTACTTC. This chain links TRBV10-2 with TRBJ2-7; TRBD2 matches 14 bases. CDR1 and CDR2 (germline): WSHSY, SAAADI. The CDR3 contains 16 residues. The trim removed 6 bases at V and 2 bases at J, leaving 6 bases unmatched.

J is TRBJ2-5 and V is TRBV4-1; 8 bases fit TRBD2. This CDR3 has 15 residues. Germline V CDR1 and CDR2: MGHRA, YSYEKL. Germline trimming cut 4 bases from V and 1 base from J; bases unmatched to any gene: 5. The CDR3 spells CASSPGGVPQETQYF. The CDR3 DNA reads TGCGCCAGCAGCCCGGGGGGGGTCCCCCAAGAGACCCAGTACTTC.

The J gene is TRBJ2-7, the V gene TRBV5-1; D is perhaps TRBD1 (6 bases). Germline V gene data show CDR1 as SGHRS and CDR2 as YFSETQ. Trimming took 1 base from V and 6 from J, leaving 14 bases between them. The CDR3 sequence is 14 residues long. The CDR3 sequence is CASSLQGRGREQYF. In nucleotides, the CDR3 is TGCGCCAGCAGCTTGCAGGGCAGGGGTCGCGAGCAGTACTTC.

V gene TRBV7-9 combines with J gene TRBJ2-3; 10 bases are shared with TRBD2. The CDR3 extends over 13 amino acids. The V gene's germline CDR1 is SEHNR and CDR2 FQNEAQ (reference sequence). The trim removed 5 bases at V and 11 bases at J, leaving 7 bases unmatched. The CDR3 region is CASSPQREGRQYF. CDR3 coding DNA: TGTGCCAGCAGCCCTCAGCGGGAGGGGAGGCAGTATTTT.

This clone was seen only once. The CDR3 nucleotides read TGCGCCAGCAGCCTTGGGACAGGTACTAAGAACACTGAAGCTTTCTTT. Residues: CASSLGTGTKNTEAFF. V and J are TRBV4-1 and TRBJ1-1, with 8 bases fitting TRBD1. Germline trimming cut 4 bases from V and 1 base from J; bases unmatched to any gene: 8. CDR1 and CDR2 (germline): MGHRA, YSYEKL. The CDR3 spans 16 residues.

The chain combines TRBV6-6 with TRBJ1-3; TRBD1 might be the D (6 bases). V was clipped by 10 bases and J by 4 bases, with 8 bases between them. The CDR3 is 11 amino acids. Germline V gene lookup returns CDR1 MNHNY and CDR2 SVGAGI (reference sequence). CDR3 coding DNA: TGTGCCACAGGGGAAGGAAACACCATATATTTT. Its translation is CATGEGNTIYF.

The genes are TRBV4-2 and TRBJ2-3; TRBD2 aligns across 8 bases. V trimming: 0 bases; J trimming: 5 bases; junction bases outside the gene matches: 7. Per the germline V gene, CDR1 is LGHNA and CDR2 is YNFKEQ. The CDR3 extends over 16 amino acids. The CDR3 here is CASSQEPGGAQDTQYF. The CDR3 region has the DNA TGTGCCAGCAGCCAAGAACCGGGGGGGGCCCAAGATACGCAGTATTTT.

This clone was recorded only once. The chain carries TRBV5-5 and TRBJ2-1, with D tentatively TRBD1 (6 bases). V dropped 0 bases and J dropped 4 bases, with 14 bases sitting between them. The CDR3 runs to 16 residues. Germline CDR1 is SGHKS and CDR2 is YYEKEE (reference sequence). Written as DNA, the CDR3 is TGTGCCAGCAGCTTGGACCCCCGGACAGATTACAATGAGCAGTTCTTC. Its translation: CASSLDPRTDYNEQFF.

The DNA of the CDR3 is TGTGCCTGGAGAGCCGGGGGGAGGAGAGAGCAGTACTTC. Amino acids: CAWRAGGRREQYF. The V and J genes are TRBV30 and TRBJ2-7, with 7 nucleotides matching TRBD2. Germline trimming cut 3 bases from V and 7 bases from J; bases unmatched to any gene: 9. CDR1 GTSNPN and CDR2 SVGIG come from the germline V gene (reference sequence). The CDR3 runs 13 residues. Drawing the rest from reference TRBV30 and TRBJ2-7, the complete variable domain is SQTIHQWPATLVQPVGSPLSLECTVEGTSNPNLYWYRQAAGRGLQLLFYSVGIGQISSEVPQNLSASRPQDRQFILSSKKLLLSDSGFYLCAWRAGGRREQYFGPGTRLTVT.

The chain has TRBV6-6 and TRBJ2-1; D remains ambiguous. The V gene lost 0 bases and the J gene lost 7 bases, with 7 bases spanning the gap. Looked up from germline, CDR1 is MNHNY and CDR2 is SVGAGI (reference sequence). The CDR3 extends over 13 amino acids. This CDR3 is CASSYSSWNEQFF. CDR3 DNA sequence: TGTGCCAGCAGTTACTCGAGTTGGAATGAGCAGTTCTTC.

V gene TRBV11-2 combines with J gene TRBJ1-1, with 10 bases fitting TRBD1. There are 17 residues in the CDR3. The V gene's germline CDR1 is SGHAT and CDR2 FQNNGV. V shed 5 bases, J shed 3 bases, and the junction held 12 bases outside the gene matches. CDR3 nucleotide sequence: TGTGCCAGCAGCCTCACCCGGGACAGGGGACCACACACTGAAGCTTTCTTT. This gives the protein CASSLTRDRGPHTEAFF.

This rearrangement joins TRBV5-6 to TRBJ1-2, with 7 bases fitting TRBD1. V shed 4 bases, J shed 4 bases, and the junction held 7 bases outside the gene matches. Germline lookup yields CDR1 SGHDT and CDR2 YYEEEE. The CDR3 has 14 amino acids. CDR3 nucleotides: TGTGCCAGCAGCGTAGGGACAGCACTCTATGGCTACACCTTC. Translated, it gives CASSVGTALYGYTF.

This rearrangement joins TRBV5-4 to TRBJ2-1; 7 bases map to TRBD1. The CDR3 consists of 15 residues. Per the germline V gene, CDR1 is SGHNT and CDR2 is YYREEE (reference sequence). Trimming took 2 bases from V and 6 from J; bases not matched to a gene: 8. The CDR3 loop is CASSFTTGIGNEQFF. The CDR3 DNA follows: TGTGCCAGCAGCTTTACGACAGGGATAGGCAATGAGCAGTTCTTC.

The chain has TRBV30 and TRBJ2-7; a possible D gene is TRBD2 (5 bases). The CDR3 is made up of 12 amino acids. CDR1 is GTSNPN and CDR2 is SVGIG in the germline V gene (reference sequence). Trimming shortened V by 0 bases and J by 6 bases, and 9 bases separated the two germline ends. CDR3 region: CAWSVQGSEQYF. The CDR3, as DNA: TGTGCCTGGAGTGTACAAGGGAGCGAGCAGTACTTC.